The sequence of this T cell receptor beta chain was determined in a study of radiation and T cells in renal cell carcinoma. Overall study findings and caveats: From baseline, blood top tumor clonotypes peaked at 2 weeks post-radiation.

Time point of the sample: baseline pretreatment blood. Treatment reported: 15 Gy SBRT to primary tumor, nephrectomy 4 weeks later. Radiation-treated patients gave blood at baseline, week 2 and week 4. The ends lost 8 bases at V and 4 bases at J; junction bases unmatched: 10. Per the germline V gene, CDR1 is MNHNY and CDR2 is SVGAGI (reference sequence). This CDR3 spans 14 amino acids. Assay: immunoSEQ multiplex PCR; the TCRdb copy retains only in-frame clones and omits some. Here the sample spans about 130,000 clones, over 75% being singletons. Turning to this clone: As yet, its antigen is unknown.

The starting material was blood, obtained from a patient whose treatment included radiotherapy and nephrectomy. The receptor was derived from a woman between 50 and 59 years old with renal cell carcinoma. The chain has TRBV6-6 and TRBJ2-5, with 7 bases lining up with TRBD2. The DNA of the CDR3 is TGTGCCAGCGTCCTGGGGGGGAGTGGAGAGACCCAGTACTTC. It encodes CASVLGGSGETQYF.